A single sample gave rise to the 14 T cell receptor beta chains below, sequenced in a study of cytomegalovirus exposure and HLA in healthy donors. The PCR employed 60 Vbeta primers together with 13 Jbeta primers. TCRdb keeps only in-frame clones here, not all; method: immunoSEQ multiplex PCR. The sample lists more than 95,000 clones, about 70% occurring once. The sample comprised PBMCs. Every receptor here comes from a man aged 25-45 years in good health and CMV-seronegative.

In its sample, this clone was seen once. This chain links TRBV5-4 with TRBJ2-5, with 8 bases lining up with TRBD2. The J call may be incorrect, as the DNA end agrees better with TRBJ2-7. CDR1 is SGHNT, CDR2 YYREEE, per germline (reference sequence). CDR3 length: 15 residues. The CDR3 spells CASSLVTGGLVEQYF. The CDR3 DNA reads TGTGCCAGCAGCTTGGTAACGGGAGGGCTAGTCGAGCAGTACTTC.

The rearrangement joins TRBV5-5 to TRBJ2-3; possibly TRBD2 for D (5 bases). The CDR3 extends over 15 amino acids. V lost 6 bases, J lost 4 bases, and 18 bases lay in between. CDR1 and CDR2 from the germline V gene are SGHKS and YYEKEE (reference sequence). CDR3 DNA: TGTGCCAGCAACTCGGGATCGGCATTTCCAGATACGCAGTATTTT. Amino acids: CASNSGSAFPDTQYF.

J is TRBJ1-2 and V is TRBV13; tentatively, D is TRBD1 (6 bases). This CDR3 has 13 amino acids. Germline CDR1 is PRHDT and CDR2 is FYEKMQ (reference sequence). V was pared by 5 bases and J by 7 bases, with 14 bases between. The CDR3 loop reads CASSPSGAGGYTF. CDR3 DNA: TGTGCCAGCAGCCCCTCAGGGGCGGGTGGCTACACCTTC.

This chain uses TRBV7-2 with TRBJ2-5; 9 positions match TRBD2. Germline CDR1 is SGHTA and CDR2 is FQGNSA. J gave up 5 bases and V 4 bases, and 14 bases lay outside the gene matches. The CDR3 spans 17 residues. The CDR3 nucleotides read TGTGCCAGCAGCTCCGGATTGGGCGGGAGGGGGGGGGAGACCCAGTACTTC. This codes for CASSSGLGGRGGETQYF.

In regard to this clone: The germline gene is not matched at one end of the junction; a read error may be the cause. At the DNA level, this CDR3 is encoded by other sequences in the same sample as well. This chain uses TRBV5-5 with TRBJ2-7; D gene unclear. The V gene's germline CDR1 is SGHKS and CDR2 YYEKEE (reference sequence). The CDR3 sequence is 13 residues long. This CDR3 reads CASSLLELYEQYF. The CDR3 DNA sequence: TGTGCCAGTAGCTTGCTTGAGCTCTACGAGCAGTACTTC.

The rearrangement joins TRBV19 to TRBJ1-2, with D unclear. Germline V gene lookup returns CDR1 LNHDA and CDR2 SQIVND (reference sequence). V shed 5 bases and J shed 1 base, with 8 bases lying between them. This CDR3 is built from 13 residues. DNA of the CDR3: TGTGCCAGTAGTTATGGAGGTAACTATGGCTACACCTTC. Translated, it gives CASSYGGNYGYTF. Full variable domain (remainder filled in from reference TRBV19 and TRBJ1-2): DGGITQSPKYLFRKEGQNVTLSCEQNLNHDAMYWYRQDPGQGLRLIYYSQIVNDFQKGDIAEGYSVSREKKESFPLTVTSAQKNPTAFYLCASSYGGNYGYTFGSGTRLTVV.

CDR3 bases: TGTGCCAGCAGCACCCGGACAGGGAGTTACTACGAGCAGTACTTC. It yields the protein CASSTRTGSYYEQYF. V is TRBV14 and J is TRBJ2-7; 8 bases are a match to TRBD1. With 5 bases clipped from V and 3 bases from J, the junction kept 9 bases outside the gene matches. The CDR3 covers 15 residues. Per the germline V gene, CDR1 is SGHDN and CDR2 is FVKESK. The entire variable domain, with the rest obtained from reference TRBV14 and TRBJ2-7, is as follows: EAGVTQFPSHSVIEKGQTVTLRCDPISGHDNLYWYRRVMGKEIKFLLHFVKESKQDESGMPNNRFLAERTGGTYSTLKVQPAELEDSGVYFCASSTRTGSYYEQYFGPGTRLTVT.

J is TRBJ2-1 and V is TRBV6-5, with 8 bases lining up with TRBD1. V lost 3 bases to trimming and J lost 6 bases; unmatched junction nucleotides: 7. CDR3 length equals 15 residues. Germline CDR1 is MNHEY and CDR2 is SVGAGI. Here the CDR3 DNA reads TGTGCCAGCAGTTATTTAGGACAGGGAATCAATGAGCAGTTCTTC. This sequence encodes CASSYLGQGINEQFF.

The J gene is TRBJ2-1, the V gene TRBV6-1; the match to TRBD2 covers 11 bases. The junction had 5 bases not matched to a gene; V was cut back by 6 bases and J by 4 bases. The CDR3 sequence is 15 residues long. The V gene's germline CDR1 is MNHNS and CDR2 SASEGT. The CDR3 region has the DNA TGTGCCAGCAGCAAGGGACTAGCGGATTACAATGAGCAGTTCTTC. It is translated as CASSKGLADYNEQFF.

In this sample, this clone turned up a few times. The chain links TRBV5-6 to TRBJ2-7; TRBD1 matches 9 bases. Germline-derived CDR1 and CDR2 are SGHDT and YYEEEE. Unmatched junction bases numbered 6, after V lost 4 bases and J lost 4 bases. This CDR3 has 14 residues. CDR3 in DNA: TGTGCCAGCAGCGCCTTGGACAGGGGTTACGAGCAGTACTTC. Amino acid sequence: CASSALDRGYEQYF.

V and J are TRBV2 and TRBJ2-1; D is perhaps TRBD2 (6 bases). The CDR3 runs to 15 residues. Germline loops: CDR1 SNHLY, CDR2 FYNNEI. The ends were cut back, 7 bases at V and 5 bases at J, with 18 bases in the middle. The CDR3 sequence: CASKPPGLANNEQFF. CDR3 bases: TGTGCCAGCAAACCACCGGGACTGGCAAACAATGAGCAGTTCTTC. Complete variable domain (other parts from reference TRBV2 and TRBJ2-1): EPEVTQTPSHQVTQMGQEVILRCVPISNHLYFYWYRQILGQKVEFLVSFYNNEISEKSEIFDDQFSVERPDGSNFTLKIRSTKLEDSAMYFCASKPPGLANNEQFFGPGTRLTVL.

This rearrangement joins TRBV7-8 to TRBJ1-2; TRBD1 matches 7 bases. Trimming at V came to 5 bases and at J to 8 bases, leaving 8 bases not matched to a gene. The CDR3 has 13 amino acids. CDR1 and CDR2 (germline): SGHVS, FQNEAQ. The CDR3 reads CASSELTGVGYTF. CDR3 in DNA: TGTGCCAGCAGCGAGCTTACAGGGGTAGGCTACACCTTC.

For the CDR3, the DNA is TGTGCCAGCAGCCGGGGGAGGGAGACCCAGTACTTC. Amino acid sequence: CASSRGRETQYF. The chain links TRBV13 to TRBJ2-5; weak D call: TRBD2 (6 bases). CDR1 PRHDT and CDR2 FYEKMQ come from the germline V gene (reference sequence). This CDR3 comprises 12 residues. V shed 5 bases and J shed 5 bases, with 9 bases lying between them.

A few counts support this clone. V gene TRBV15 combines with J gene TRBJ2-1; 13 bases map to TRBD2. The CDR3 extends over 20 amino acids. V lost 2 bases and J lost 4; bases outside the gene matches: 14. Germline CDR1 LNHNV, CDR2 YYDKDF (reference sequence). Here the CDR3 DNA reads TGTGCCACCAGCAGATCAACTATAGGACTAGCGGGAGTTCGTTACAATGAGCAGTTCTTC. Translated, it gives CATSRSTIGLAGVRYNEQFF.